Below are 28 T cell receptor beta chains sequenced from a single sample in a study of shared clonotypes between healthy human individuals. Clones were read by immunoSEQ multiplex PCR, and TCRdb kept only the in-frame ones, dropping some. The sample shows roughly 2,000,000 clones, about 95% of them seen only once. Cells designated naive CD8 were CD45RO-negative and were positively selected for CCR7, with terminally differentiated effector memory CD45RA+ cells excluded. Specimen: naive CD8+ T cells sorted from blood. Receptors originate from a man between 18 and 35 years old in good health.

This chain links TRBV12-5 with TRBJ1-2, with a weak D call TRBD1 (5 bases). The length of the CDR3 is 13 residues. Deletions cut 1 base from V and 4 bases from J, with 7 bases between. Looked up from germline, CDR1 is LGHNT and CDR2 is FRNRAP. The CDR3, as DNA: TGTGCTAGTGGTTTGGGGGGGATCTATGGCTACACCTTC. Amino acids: CASGLGGIYGYTF.

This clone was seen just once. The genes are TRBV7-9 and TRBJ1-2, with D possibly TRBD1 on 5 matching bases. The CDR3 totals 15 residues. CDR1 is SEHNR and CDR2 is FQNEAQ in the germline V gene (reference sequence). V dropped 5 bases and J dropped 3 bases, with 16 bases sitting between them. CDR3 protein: CASSPTGGLDYGYTF. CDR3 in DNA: TGTGCCAGCAGCCCTACCGGGGGTTTGGACTATGGCTACACCTTC.

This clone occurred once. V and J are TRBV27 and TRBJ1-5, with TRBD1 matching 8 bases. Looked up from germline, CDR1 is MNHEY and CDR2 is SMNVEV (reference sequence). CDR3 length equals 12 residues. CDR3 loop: CVSGTGGQPQHF. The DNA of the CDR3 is TGTGTCAGTGGTACAGGGGGACAGCCCCAGCATTTT.

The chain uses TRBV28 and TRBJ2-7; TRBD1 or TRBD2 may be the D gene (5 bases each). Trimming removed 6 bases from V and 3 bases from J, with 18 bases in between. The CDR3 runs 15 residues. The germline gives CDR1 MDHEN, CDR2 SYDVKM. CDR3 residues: CASSSRGEGYYEQYF. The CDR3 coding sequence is TGTGCCAGCAGCTCCCGAGGGGAAGGGTACTACGAGCAGTACTTC.

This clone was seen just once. The CDR3 here is CASSFFWLGEQYF. DNA of the CDR3: TGTGCCAGCAGTTTCTTCTGGTTGGGCGAGCAGTACTTC. The rearrangement joins TRBV27 to TRBJ2-7; D is uncertain. Germline CDR1 and CDR2: MNHEY and SMNVEV (reference sequence). V was clipped by 3 bases and J by 6 bases, with 12 bases between them. This CDR3 has 13 amino acids.

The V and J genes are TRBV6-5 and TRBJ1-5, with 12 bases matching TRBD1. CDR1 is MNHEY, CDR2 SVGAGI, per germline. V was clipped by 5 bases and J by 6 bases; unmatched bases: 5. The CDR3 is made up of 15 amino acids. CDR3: CASSTGQGASQPQHF. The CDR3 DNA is TGTGCCAGCAGTACGGGACAGGGGGCGAGTCAGCCCCAGCATTTT.

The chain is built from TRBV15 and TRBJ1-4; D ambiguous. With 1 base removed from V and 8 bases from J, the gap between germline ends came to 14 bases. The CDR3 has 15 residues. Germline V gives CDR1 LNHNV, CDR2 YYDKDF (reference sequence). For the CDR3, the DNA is TGTGCCACCAGCAGAGTGGGCCTTCTGAAGGAAAAACTGTTTTTT. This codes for CATSRVGLLKEKLFF. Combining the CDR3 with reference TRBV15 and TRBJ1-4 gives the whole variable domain DAMVIQNPRYQVTQFGKPVTLSCSQTLNHNVMYWYQQKSSQAPKLLFHYYDKDFNNEADTPDNFQSRRPNTSFCFLDIRSPGLGDTAMYLCATSRVGLLKEKLFFGSGTQLSVL.

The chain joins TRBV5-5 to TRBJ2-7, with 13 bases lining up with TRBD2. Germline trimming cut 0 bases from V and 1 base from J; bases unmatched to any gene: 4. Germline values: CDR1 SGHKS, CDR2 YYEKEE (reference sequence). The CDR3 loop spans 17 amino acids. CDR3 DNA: TGTGCCAGCAGCTTGGGACTAGCGGGAGGCCGATCCTACGAGCAGTACTTC. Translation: CASSLGLAGGRSYEQYF. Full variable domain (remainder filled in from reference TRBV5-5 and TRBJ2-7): DAGVTQSPTHLIKTRGQQVTLRCSPISGHKSVSWYQQVLGQGPQFIFQYYEKEERGRGNFPDRFSARQFPNYSSELNVNALLLGDSALYLCASSLGLAGGRSYEQYFGPGTRLTVT.

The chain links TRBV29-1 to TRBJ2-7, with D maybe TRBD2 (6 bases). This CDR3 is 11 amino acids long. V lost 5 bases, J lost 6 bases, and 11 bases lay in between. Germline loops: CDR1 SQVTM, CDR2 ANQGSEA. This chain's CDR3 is CSVFRGGEQYF. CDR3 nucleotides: TGCAGCGTTTTCCGGGGAGGCGAGCAGTACTTC.

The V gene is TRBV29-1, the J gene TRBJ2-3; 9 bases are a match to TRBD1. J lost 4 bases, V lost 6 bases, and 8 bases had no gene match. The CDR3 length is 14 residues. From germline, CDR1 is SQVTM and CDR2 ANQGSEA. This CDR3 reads CSVTGDRDADTQYF. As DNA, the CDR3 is TGCAGCGTAACCGGGGACAGGGATGCAGATACGCAGTATTTT.

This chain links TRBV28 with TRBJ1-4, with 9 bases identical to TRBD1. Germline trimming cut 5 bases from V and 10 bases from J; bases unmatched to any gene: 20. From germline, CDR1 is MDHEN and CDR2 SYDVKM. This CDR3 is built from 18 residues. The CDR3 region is CASSAPPGQGPSGGKLFF. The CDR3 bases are TGTGCCAGCAGTGCGCCTCCGGGACAGGGACCTTCCGGGGGAAAACTGTTTTTT.

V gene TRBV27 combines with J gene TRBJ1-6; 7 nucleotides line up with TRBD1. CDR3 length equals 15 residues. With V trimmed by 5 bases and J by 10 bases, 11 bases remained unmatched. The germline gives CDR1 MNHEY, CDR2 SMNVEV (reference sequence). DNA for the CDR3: TGTGCCAGCAGTACCACGACAGGGAGCAAGTCACCCCTCCACTTT. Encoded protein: CASSTTTGSKSPLHF.

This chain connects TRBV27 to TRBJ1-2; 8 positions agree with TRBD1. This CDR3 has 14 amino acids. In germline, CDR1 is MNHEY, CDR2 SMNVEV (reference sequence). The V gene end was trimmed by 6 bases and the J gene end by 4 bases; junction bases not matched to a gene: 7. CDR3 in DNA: TGTGCCAGCAGCCCGGGACAGGAATCCTATGGCTACACCTTC. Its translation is CASSPGQESYGYTF.

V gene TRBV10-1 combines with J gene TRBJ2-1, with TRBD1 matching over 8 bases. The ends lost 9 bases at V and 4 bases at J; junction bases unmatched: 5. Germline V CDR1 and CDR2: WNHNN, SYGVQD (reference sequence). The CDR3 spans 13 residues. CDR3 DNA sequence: TGCGCCAGGCAGGGGGCCCTATACAATGAGCAGTTCTTC. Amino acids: CARQGALYNEQFF.

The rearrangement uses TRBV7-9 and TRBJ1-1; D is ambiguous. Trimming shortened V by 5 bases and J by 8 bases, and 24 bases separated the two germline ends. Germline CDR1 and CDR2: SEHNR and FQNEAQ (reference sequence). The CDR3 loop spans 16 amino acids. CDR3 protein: CASSPQIAGLSWEAFF. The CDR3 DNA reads TGTGCCAGCAGCCCACAGATCGCGGGCTTGTCTTGGGAAGCTTTCTTT.

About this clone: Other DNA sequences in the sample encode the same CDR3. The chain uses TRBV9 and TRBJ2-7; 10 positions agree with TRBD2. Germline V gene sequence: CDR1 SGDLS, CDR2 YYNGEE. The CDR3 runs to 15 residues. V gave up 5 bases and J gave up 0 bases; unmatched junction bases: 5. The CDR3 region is CASSPGLADSYEQYF. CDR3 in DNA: TGTGCCAGCAGTCCCGGACTAGCGGACTCCTACGAGCAGTACTTC.

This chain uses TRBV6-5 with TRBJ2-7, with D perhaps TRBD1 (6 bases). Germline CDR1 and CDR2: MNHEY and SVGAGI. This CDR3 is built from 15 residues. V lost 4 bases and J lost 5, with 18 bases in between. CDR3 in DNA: TGTGCCAGCAGTTCCCGGGACACCCTTTTGAACGAGCAGTACTTC. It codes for CASSSRDTLLNEQYF.

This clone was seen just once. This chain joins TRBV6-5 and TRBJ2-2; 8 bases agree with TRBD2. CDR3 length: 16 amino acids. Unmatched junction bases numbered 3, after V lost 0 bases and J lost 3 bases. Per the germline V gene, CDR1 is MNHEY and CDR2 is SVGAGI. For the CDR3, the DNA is TGTGCCAGCAGTTACTCGCGGGAGGTCGACACCGGGGAGCTGTTTTTT. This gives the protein CASSYSREVDTGELFF.

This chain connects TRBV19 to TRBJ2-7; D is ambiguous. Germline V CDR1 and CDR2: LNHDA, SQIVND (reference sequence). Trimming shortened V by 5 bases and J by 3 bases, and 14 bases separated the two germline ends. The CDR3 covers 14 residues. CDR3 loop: CASSPFEDNYEQYF. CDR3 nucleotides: TGTGCCAGTAGTCCCTTTGAAGATAACTACGAGCAGTACTTC.

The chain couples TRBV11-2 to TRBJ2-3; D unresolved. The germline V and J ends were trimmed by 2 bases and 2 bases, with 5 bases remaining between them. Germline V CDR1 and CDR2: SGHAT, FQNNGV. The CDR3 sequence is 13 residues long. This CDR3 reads CASSLSPTDTQYF. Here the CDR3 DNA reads TGTGCCAGCAGCTTATCTCCCACAGATACGCAGTATTTT.

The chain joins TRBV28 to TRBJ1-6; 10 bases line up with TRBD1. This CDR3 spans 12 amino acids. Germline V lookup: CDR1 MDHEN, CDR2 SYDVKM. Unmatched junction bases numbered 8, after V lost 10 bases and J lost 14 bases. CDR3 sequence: CAIPGTGETLHF. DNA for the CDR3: TGTGCCATCCCCGGGACAGGGGAAACCCTCCACTTT. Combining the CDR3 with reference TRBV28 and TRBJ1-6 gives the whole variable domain DVKVTQSSRYLVKRTGEKVFLECVQDMDHENMFWYRQDPGLGLRLIYFSYDVKMKEKGDIPEGYSVSREKKERFSLILESASTNQTSMYLCAIPGTGETLHFGNGTRLTVT.

CDR3 sequence: CASSARLATSTDTQYF. In DNA form, the CDR3 reads TGTGCCAGCAGCGCACGACTAGCGACTAGCACAGATACGCAGTATTTT. This chain joins TRBV13 and TRBJ2-3; 8 positions match TRBD2. The CDR3 runs to 16 residues. V lost 5 bases to trimming and J lost 0 bases; unmatched junction nucleotides: 7. Germline V lookup: CDR1 PRHDT, CDR2 FYEKMQ (reference sequence). The full variable domain, its missing parts supplied by reference TRBV13 and TRBJ2-3, is AAGVIQSPRHLIKEKRETATLKCYPIPRHDTVYWYQQGPGQDPQFLISFYEKMQSDKGSIPDRFSAQQFSDYHSELNMSSLELGDSALYFCASSARLATSTDTQYFGPGTRLTVL.

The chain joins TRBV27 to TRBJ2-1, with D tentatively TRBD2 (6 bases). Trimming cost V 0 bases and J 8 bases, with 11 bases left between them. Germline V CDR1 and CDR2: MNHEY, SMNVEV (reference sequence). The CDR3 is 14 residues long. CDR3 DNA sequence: TGTGCCAGCAGTTTATCGGTCGCGGGACATGAGCAGTTCTTC. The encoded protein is CASSLSVAGHEQFF.

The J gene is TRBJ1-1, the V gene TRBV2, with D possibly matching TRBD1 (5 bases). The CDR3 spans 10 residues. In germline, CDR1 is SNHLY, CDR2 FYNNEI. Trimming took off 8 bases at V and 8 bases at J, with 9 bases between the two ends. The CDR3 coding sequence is TGTGCCAGCGGGGACTCCGAAGCTTTCTTT. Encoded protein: CASGDSEAFF. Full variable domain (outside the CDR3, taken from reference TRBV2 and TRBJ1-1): EPEVTQTPSHQVTQMGQEVILRCVPISNHLYFYWYRQILGQKVEFLVSFYNNEISEKSEIFDDQFSVERPDGSNFTLKIRSTKLEDSAMYFCASGDSEAFFGQGTRLTVV.

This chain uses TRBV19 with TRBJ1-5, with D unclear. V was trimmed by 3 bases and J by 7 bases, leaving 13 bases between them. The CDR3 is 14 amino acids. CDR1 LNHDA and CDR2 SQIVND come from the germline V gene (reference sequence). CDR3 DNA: TGTGCCAGTAGTATTTTGGGAAGAGACCAGCCCCAGCATTTT. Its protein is CASSILGRDQPQHF.

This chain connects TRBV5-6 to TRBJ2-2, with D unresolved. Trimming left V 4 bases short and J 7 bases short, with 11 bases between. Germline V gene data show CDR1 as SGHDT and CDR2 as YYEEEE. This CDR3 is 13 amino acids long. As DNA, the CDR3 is TGTGCCAGCAGCCCCCCCAACGGCGGGGAGCTGTTTTTT. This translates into CASSPPNGGELFF.

The CDR3 protein is CASSEFDISYEQYF. The CDR3 nucleotides are TGTGCCAGCAGTGAATTTGACATTTCCTACGAGCAGTACTTC. The gene calls are TRBV6-1 and TRBJ2-7, with D hard to call. V was trimmed by 2 bases and J by 1 base, leaving 9 bases between them. Germline V gives CDR1 MNHNS, CDR2 SASEGT. CDR3 length: 14 residues.

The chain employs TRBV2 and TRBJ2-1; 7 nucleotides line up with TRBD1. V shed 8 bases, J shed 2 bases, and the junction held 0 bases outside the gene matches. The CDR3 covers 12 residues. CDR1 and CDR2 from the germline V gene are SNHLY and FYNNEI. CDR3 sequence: CASGQAYNEQFF. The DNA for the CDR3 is TGTGCCAGCGGACAGGCCTACAATGAGCAGTTCTTC.